One and the same sample provided the 26 T cell receptor beta chains below, sequenced in a study of OX40 agonist ivuxolimab in advanced cancers. The repertoire was sequenced with immunoSEQ multiplex PCR; TCRdb's copy has only in-frame clones and lacks some. The sample shows 70,000 or so clones, roughly 80% of them seen only once. The sequencing used CD4+ or CD8+ T cells sorted from blood, collected in a trial of the OX40 agonist ivuxolimab. The receptors come from an adult with an advanced solid tumor such as melanoma, head and neck, liver or kidney cancer.

The chain couples TRBV27 to TRBJ2-5; 7 nucleotides match TRBD1. After removal of 5 bases from V and 5 bases from J, the junction contained 8 bases not matched to a gene. This CDR3 has 14 amino acids. Germline CDR1 MNHEY, CDR2 SMNVEV (reference sequence). CDR3 sequence: CASSPRDSSETQYF. Here the CDR3 DNA reads TGTGCCAGCAGTCCAAGGGACAGTTCGGAGACCCAGTACTTC.

The V and J genes are TRBV6-1 and TRBJ1-4; 7 bases are a match to TRBD1. Germline V gene lookup returns CDR1 MNHNS and CDR2 SASEGT. CDR3 length equals 16 residues. V lost 0 bases to trimming and J lost 4 bases; unmatched junction nucleotides: 5. The CDR3: CASSEAATGINEKLFF. The CDR3 DNA is TGTGCCAGCAGTGAAGCGGCGACAGGGATTAATGAAAAACTGTTTTTT.

This sequence joins TRBV7-2 and TRBJ2-6; D is undetermined. Germline V gives CDR1 SGHTA, CDR2 FQGNSA. This CDR3 has 14 amino acids. V was trimmed by 1 base and J by 4 bases, leaving 5 bases between them. The DNA for the CDR3 is TGTGCCAGCAGCTTAGTAGGGGGGGCCAACGTCCTGACTTTC. It translates to CASSLVGGANVLTF.

The rearrangement uses TRBV12-5 and TRBJ1-3; TRBD1 matches 8 bases. V was pared by 8 bases and J by 2 bases, with 2 bases of the junction left unmatched. The V gene's germline CDR1 is LGHNT and CDR2 FRNRAP. CDR3 length equals 13 residues. CDR3 sequence (DNA): TGTGCTAGTAAACAGGGGGCTGGAAACACCATATATTTT. It is translated as CASKQGAGNTIYF.

The chain combines TRBV4-2 with TRBJ1-3, with 8 bases that match TRBD1. V dropped 0 bases and J dropped 6; count of bases not matched to a gene: 7. Germline CDR1 is LGHNA and CDR2 is YNFKEQ. The CDR3 contains 16 residues. CDR3 in amino acids: CASSQELRTGLNTIYF. The DNA for the CDR3 is TGTGCCAGCAGCCAAGAACTCAGGACAGGGCTAAACACCATATATTTT.

The chain joins TRBV18 to TRBJ1-5, with D hard to call. This CDR3 spans 14 amino acids. Germline lookup yields CDR1 KGHSH and CDR2 LQKENI. Trimming took 3 bases from V and 3 from J, leaving 9 bases between them. The CDR3 coding sequence is TGTGCCAGCTCACCGGGAGGGTTCAATCAGCCCCAGCATTTT. This sequence encodes CASSPGGFNQPQHF.

V gene TRBV11-1 combines with J gene TRBJ1-1; possibly TRBD1 for D (5 bases). Germline lookup yields CDR1 SGHAT and CDR2 FQDESV (reference sequence). V dropped 5 bases and J dropped 8 bases, with 12 bases sitting between them. The CDR3 length is 12 residues. In DNA form, the CDR3 reads TGTGCCAGCAGCGACCGGACATCCGAAGCTTTCTTT. The encoded protein is CASSDRTSEAFF.

The V and J genes are TRBV19 and TRBJ2-1; the D gene could be TRBD1 or TRBD2 (6 bases each). Looked up from germline, CDR1 is LNHDA and CDR2 is SQIVND (reference sequence). The CDR3 consists of 16 residues. Trimming removed 2 bases from V and 0 bases from J, with 11 bases in between. CDR3 loop: CASSINGGRSYNEQFF. DNA for the CDR3: TGTGCCAGTAGTATAAACGGGGGCCGCTCCTACAATGAGCAGTTCTTC.

This sequence joins TRBV27 and TRBJ2-3; 8 nucleotides match TRBD2. J gave up 3 bases and V 6 bases, and 17 bases lay outside the gene matches. Germline V lookup: CDR1 MNHEY, CDR2 SMNVEV (reference sequence). The CDR3 loop spans 18 amino acids. For the CDR3, the DNA is TGTGCCAGCAGCCACTCGCGGGGGGTCAAGGGAGGTACAGATACGCAGTATTTT. Protein sequence: CASSHSRGVKGGTDTQYF.

V gene TRBV7-2 combines with J gene TRBJ2-3, with a possible D match to TRBD1 (5 bases). Germline values: CDR1 SGHTA, CDR2 FQGNSA. V was shortened by 5 bases and J by 2 bases, with 11 bases between the two germline ends. This CDR3 is built from 14 residues. DNA of the CDR3: TGTGCCAGCAGCCCCGACAGATACACAGATACGCAGTATTTT. Translated, it gives CASSPDRYTDTQYF.

The chain links TRBV5-1 to TRBJ2-1, with D tentatively TRBD1 or TRBD2 (5 bases each). The CDR3 length is 11 residues. Germline lookup yields CDR1 SGHRS and CDR2 YFSETQ. The V end was cut by 4 bases, the J end by 15 bases, with 14 bases between. The CDR3 region is CASSLAGAGFF. As DNA, the CDR3 is TGCGCCAGCAGCCTGGCCGGGGCCGGGTTCTTC.

The J gene is TRBJ2-5, the V gene TRBV18; D remains ambiguous. V lost 1 base and J lost 4, with 13 bases in between. Germline loops: CDR1 KGHSH, CDR2 LQKENI. This CDR3 has 15 residues. CDR3 bases: TGTGCCAGCTCACCACGGCACAGCGTAGGAGAGACCCAGTACTTC. The encoded protein is CASSPRHSVGETQYF. Full variable domain (outside the CDR3, taken from reference TRBV18 and TRBJ2-5): NAGVMQNPRHLVRRRGQEARLRCSPMKGHSHVYWYRQLPEEGLKFMVYLQKENIIDESGMPKERFSAEFPKEGPSILRIQQVVRGDSAAYFCASSPRHSVGETQYFGPGTRLLVL.

This clone was picked up a small number of times. The CDR3 loop is CASSQGTSGGNTIYF. The CDR3, as DNA: TGTGCCAGCAGCCAAGGGACTTCGGGTGGAAACACCATATATTTT. The V gene is TRBV14, the J gene TRBJ1-3; D gene unclear. V was trimmed by 1 base and J by 3 bases, leaving 10 bases between them. The CDR3 contains 15 residues. In germline, CDR1 is SGHDN, CDR2 FVKESK.

The rearrangement uses TRBV2 and TRBJ2-7; D call uncertain. Trimming shortened V by 8 bases and J by 0 bases, and 14 bases separated the two germline ends. Germline-derived CDR1 and CDR2 are SNHLY and FYNNEI. The CDR3 has 14 amino acids. Here the CDR3 reads CASSAEISSYEQYF. In nucleotides, the CDR3 is TGTGCCAGCTCTGCGGAGATAAGCTCCTACGAGCAGTACTTC.

In this sample, this clone turned up once. This rearrangement joins TRBV5-1 to TRBJ2-7; no firm D call. CDR1 is SGHRS, CDR2 YFSETQ, per germline. The CDR3 is made up of 15 amino acids. Deletions cut 0 bases from V and 0 bases from J, with 10 bases between. CDR3 in amino acids: CASSLVPQSSYEQYF. The CDR3 region has the DNA TGCGCCAGCAGCTTGGTGCCCCAGAGCTCCTACGAGCAGTACTTC.

The rearrangement links TRBV2 to TRBJ2-7; TRBD1 aligns across 7 bases. V shed 6 bases and J 0 bases; nucleotides not matched to a gene: 11. The CDR3 consists of 16 residues. In germline, CDR1 is SNHLY, CDR2 FYNNEI. The CDR3 here is CASRSRQGFSSYEQYF. The CDR3 bases are TGTGCCAGCAGATCTCGACAGGGCTTCAGCTCCTACGAGCAGTACTTC.

The chain carries TRBV5-6 and TRBJ1-5; D uncertain. Trimming cost V 1 base and J 5 bases, with 10 bases left between them. The V gene's germline CDR1 is SGHDT and CDR2 YYEEEE. The CDR3 consists of 14 residues. The CDR3 DNA reads as TGTGCCAGCAGCTTGCAAGGGTTGGATCAGCCCCAGCATTTT. Amino acid sequence: CASSLQGLDQPQHF. The full variable domain, its missing parts supplied by reference TRBV5-6 and TRBJ1-5, is DAGVTQSPTHLIKTRGQQVTLRCSPKSGHDTVSWYQQALGQGPQFIFQYYEEEERQRGNFPDRFSGHQFPNYSSELNVNALLLGDSALYLCASSLQGLDQPQHFGDGTRLSIL.

The genes are TRBV15 and TRBJ1-1; no clear D gene. Looked up from germline, CDR1 is LNHNV and CDR2 is YYDKDF (reference sequence). The CDR3 is 13 residues long. Trimming left V 7 bases short and J 4 bases short, with 13 bases between. CDR3 loop: CATTIEGGTEAFF. For the CDR3, the DNA is TGTGCCACCACCATCGAGGGAGGCACTGAAGCTTTCTTT.

In its sample, this clone was seen once. The chain links TRBV19 to TRBJ1-5, with D possibly being TRBD1 (5 bases). The CDR3 extends over 14 amino acids. From germline, CDR1 is LNHDA and CDR2 SQIVND (reference sequence). The ends were cut back, 4 bases at V and 5 bases at J, with 12 bases in the middle. CDR3 loop: CASSRQGGDQPQHF. The CDR3 DNA reads as TGTGCCAGTAGTAGGCAGGGTGGGGATCAGCCCCAGCATTTT.

For this clone: A read error may account for a junction end that differs from germline. The sample carries other DNA sequences with the same CDR3. The chain joins TRBV5-6 to TRBJ1-2; D remains ambiguous. The CDR3 covers 9 residues. Germline assignment: CDR1 SGHDT and CDR2 YYEEEE. CDR3: CASSPPLSF. The CDR3 DNA reads TGTGCCAGCAGCCCCCCCCTAAGCTTC.

This clone was seen a handful of times. This chain links TRBV5-8 with TRBJ1-2; perhaps TRBD1 as D (5 bases). Trimming removed 4 bases at V and 6 bases at J, with 10 bases between. Germline V CDR1 and CDR2: SGHTS, YDEGEE. The CDR3 spans 12 residues. DNA of the CDR3: TGTGCCAGCAGCACGGGACTGGATGGCTACACCTTC. Its protein product is CASSTGLDGYTF.

The chain combines TRBV25-1 with TRBJ1-2, with no clear D. The length of the CDR3 is 13 residues. Germline CDR1 is MGHDK and CDR2 is SYGVNS. V shed 3 bases and J shed 6 bases, with 11 bases lying between them. CDR3 amino acids: CASSDPPRNGYTF. The CDR3 coding sequence is TGTGCCAGCAGTGACCCTCCGAGAAATGGCTACACCTTC.

The chain is built from TRBV5-8 and TRBJ2-1; 7 positions match TRBD2. The CDR3 sequence is 15 residues long. CDR1 is SGHTS and CDR2 is YDEGEE in the germline V gene. V was clipped by 2 bases and J by 6 bases; unmatched bases: 8. CDR3 sequence: CASSFGLAATNEQFF. CDR3 nucleotides: TGTGCCAGCAGCTTCGGGCTAGCGGCGACCAATGAGCAGTTCTTC.

V usage is TRBV25-1 and J usage is TRBJ1-2; D is possibly TRBD1 (6 bases). Trimming removed 6 bases at V and 7 bases at J, with 12 bases between. CDR1 is MGHDK and CDR2 is SYGVNS in the germline V gene. This CDR3 spans 12 amino acids. CDR3 sequence: CASRQGIGGYTF. In DNA, the CDR3 is TGTGCCAGCAGACAGGGCATCGGTGGCTACACCTTC.

This rearrangement joins TRBV4-2 to TRBJ2-4; 11 bases are a match to TRBD2. The CDR3 is 17 residues long. Germline lookup yields CDR1 LGHNA and CDR2 YNFKEQ. V lost 0 bases, J lost 7 bases, and 8 bases stayed unmatched. CDR3 nucleotide sequence: TGTGCCAGCAGCCAAGAGGTTAGCGGGGGGGCTGTGAACATTCAGTACTTC. As protein: CASSQEVSGGAVNIQYF.

The chain carries TRBV11-2 and TRBJ2-7; the D gene is possibly TRBD1 (5 bases). CDR1 is SGHAT and CDR2 is FQNNGV in the germline V gene. The V end was cut by 10 bases, the J end by 4 bases, with 17 bases between. The CDR3 sequence is 13 residues long. Written as DNA, the CDR3 is TGTGCCACCGTACAGCAGGGCCGTTACGAGCAGTACTTC. This codes for CATVQQGRYEQYF.